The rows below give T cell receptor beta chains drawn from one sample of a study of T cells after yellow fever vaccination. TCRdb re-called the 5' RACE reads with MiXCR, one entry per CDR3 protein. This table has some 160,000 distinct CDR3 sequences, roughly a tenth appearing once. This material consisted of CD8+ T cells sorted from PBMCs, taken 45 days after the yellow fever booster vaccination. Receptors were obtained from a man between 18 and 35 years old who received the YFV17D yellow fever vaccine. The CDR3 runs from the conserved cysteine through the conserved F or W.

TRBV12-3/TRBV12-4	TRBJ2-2	CASRLGTGGTGELFF
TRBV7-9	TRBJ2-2	CASTRYTGELFF
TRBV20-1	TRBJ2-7	CSATTGAYEQYF
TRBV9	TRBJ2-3	CASTGTKVTDTQYF
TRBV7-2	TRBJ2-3	CASWDGRAFTDTQYF
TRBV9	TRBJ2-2	CASSVGWRKGHTGELFF
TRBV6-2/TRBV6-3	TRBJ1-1	CASRDTWTGSTEAFF
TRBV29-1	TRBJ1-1	CSGTGGRSTEAFF
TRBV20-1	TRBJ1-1	CSARDPDRITEAFF
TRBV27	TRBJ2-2	CASSYPGVNPGELFF
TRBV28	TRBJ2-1	CAGSRQGTYNEQFF
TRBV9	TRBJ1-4	CASSVDGTVNEKLFF
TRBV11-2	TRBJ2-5	CASSLFSETQYF
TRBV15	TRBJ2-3	CATSRVAGPWRSTDTQYF
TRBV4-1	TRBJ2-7	CASSQGPRAYEQYF
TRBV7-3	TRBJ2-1	CASSPGQGYNEQFF
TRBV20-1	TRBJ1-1	CSARVQRYNTEAFF
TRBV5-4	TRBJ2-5	CASSLEGGGETQYF
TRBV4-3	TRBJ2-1	CASSLLALRTGGNEQFF
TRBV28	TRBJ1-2	CASRHRTVYYGYTF
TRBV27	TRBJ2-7	CASSSSGTYEQYF
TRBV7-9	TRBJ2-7	CASSSNRGTGGTPSYEQYF
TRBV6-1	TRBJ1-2	CASNSWLEYYGYTF
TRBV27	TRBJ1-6	CASRSGGGGSPLHF
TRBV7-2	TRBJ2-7	CASSLYPGSYEQYF
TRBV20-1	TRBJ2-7	CSARSGTGGIEQYF
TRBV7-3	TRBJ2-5	CASSLIGGSETQYF
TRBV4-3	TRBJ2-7	CASSQVGSSAEQYF
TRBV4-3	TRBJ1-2	CASTRTENTYGYTF
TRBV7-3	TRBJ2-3	CASSLMASDTQYF
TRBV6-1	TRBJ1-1	CASSEGPYRNTEAFF
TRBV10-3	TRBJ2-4	CAIARGPENIQYF
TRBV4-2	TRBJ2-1	CASSQGHRGAIYNEQFF
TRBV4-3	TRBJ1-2	CASSHPGQGVYYGYTF
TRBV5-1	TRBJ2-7	CASSLAVNYEQYF
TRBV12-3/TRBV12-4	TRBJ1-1	CASRPPDFLGGTEAFF
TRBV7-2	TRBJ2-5	CASSPGDRIQETQYF
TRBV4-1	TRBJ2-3	CASTPRAGGTERGDTQYF
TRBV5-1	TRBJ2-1	CASSETSYNEQFF
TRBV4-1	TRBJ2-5	CASSRGGALGETQYF
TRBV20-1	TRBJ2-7	CSARSRDYTQYEQYF
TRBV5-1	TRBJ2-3	CASSPGAASTDTQYF
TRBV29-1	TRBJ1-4	CSVASLGEKLFF